The rows below give T cell receptor beta chains drawn from one sample of a study of early T cells in non-severe SARS-CoV-2 infection. TCRdb recomputed calls from the 5' RACE reads with MiXCR, one row per CDR3 protein. The table has approximately 71,000 distinct CDR3 sequences, roughly 10% seen once. The sample was whole blood. The receptors stem from an adult who was a healthcare worker with PCR-confirmed SARS-CoV-2 infection or an uninfected control (not recorded which). Each CDR3 is given with its conserved first and last residue. Fields, in order: CDR3 DNA, CDR3 protein, J gene, V gene, clone size, D gene. A D gene is named only where the DNA matches it firmly. Size is omitted from some rows. Given values are once, few, many or a class for expanded clones.

cdr3_nt: TGCGCCAGCAGCTTCCCCCGGGACAGGGGAACCCTTAACTACAATGAGCAGTTCTTC
cdr3_aa: CASSFPRDRGTLNYNEQFF
j_call: TRBJ2-1
v_call: TRBV5-1
clone_size: many
d_call: TRBD1

cdr3_nt: TGTGCCAGCACCGAGACAGGCACCCTAATCAAAGAAGCTTTCTTT
cdr3_aa: CASTETGTLIKEAFF
j_call: TRBJ1-1
v_call: TRBV7-9
clone_size: many
d_call: NA

cdr3_nt: TGTGCCAGCAGCGGGGGACTATCATACAATGAGCAGTTCTTC
cdr3_aa: CASSGGLSYNEQFF
j_call: TRBJ2-1
v_call: TRBV5-4
clone_size: NA
d_call: TRBD2

cdr3_nt: TGTGCCAGCTTTGAGGGAGCCGCTTTCTTT
cdr3_aa: CASFEGAAFF
j_call: TRBJ1-1
v_call: TRBV6-1
clone_size: many
d_call: NA

cdr3_nt: TGTGCCAGCATGCCAGGGGGGCTTGGCTATGGCTACACCTTC
cdr3_aa: CASMPGGLGYGYTF
j_call: TRBJ1-2
v_call: TRBV11-2
clone_size: NA
d_call: TRBD1

cdr3_nt: TGTGCCAGCAGTTACTCGAAATGGGGGGCAACTGAAGCTTTCTTT
cdr3_aa: CASSYSKWGATEAFF
j_call: TRBJ1-1
v_call: TRBV6-5
clone_size: few
d_call: NA

cdr3_nt: TGTGCCAGCAGGCCCGGTCCAGCGGGAGGTCACAATGAGCAGTTCTTC
cdr3_aa: CASRPGPAGGHNEQFF
j_call: TRBJ2-1
v_call: TRBV5-4
clone_size: few
d_call: TRBD2

cdr3_nt: TGCAGTGGGGGTGGGACTTACAATGAGCAGTTCTTC
cdr3_aa: CSGGGTYNEQFF
j_call: TRBJ2-1
v_call: TRBV20-1
clone_size: NA
d_call: NA

cdr3_nt: TGTGCCAGCAGCCAAGATCTTGGGGTTCATCAGCCCCAGCATTTT
cdr3_aa: CASSQDLGVHQPQHF
j_call: TRBJ1-5
v_call: TRBV3-1
clone_size: few
d_call: NA

cdr3_nt: TGTGCCAGCAGCCTCCCGGGACAGGGGTCTTCACCCCTCCACTTT
cdr3_aa: CASSLPGQGSSPLHF
j_call: TRBJ1-6
v_call: TRBV7-8
clone_size: few
d_call: TRBD1

cdr3_nt: TGCGCCAGCAGTGAGGACAGCATGAACACTGAAGCTTTCTTT
cdr3_aa: CASSEDSMNTEAFF
j_call: TRBJ1-1
v_call: TRBV10-2
clone_size: few
d_call: NA

cdr3_nt: TGTGCCAGCAGCTTCTCGGGGTCCTACGAGCAGTACTTC
cdr3_aa: CASSFSGSYEQYF
j_call: TRBJ2-7
v_call: TRBV11-2
clone_size: few
d_call: NA

cdr3_nt: TGTGCCAGACAGCACTTAAACACCGGGGAGCTGTTTTTT
cdr3_aa: CARQHLNTGELFF
j_call: TRBJ2-2
v_call: TRBV2
clone_size: few
d_call: NA

cdr3_nt: TGCAGCGTCGCGAGTTGGGAAGAGCAGTACTTC
cdr3_aa: CSVASWEEQYF
j_call: TRBJ2-7
v_call: TRBV29-1
clone_size: NA
d_call: NA

cdr3_nt: TGCAGCGTTTCTAGGCGGGACAAAAATGAGCAGTTCTTC
cdr3_aa: CSVSRRDKNEQFF
j_call: TRBJ2-1
v_call: TRBV29-1
clone_size: NA
d_call: NA

cdr3_nt: TGTGCCAGCAGTCCCCTGGGGGACGAGCAGTACTTC
cdr3_aa: CASSPLGDEQYF
j_call: TRBJ2-7
v_call: TRBV12-3/TRBV12-4
clone_size: NA
d_call: NA

cdr3_nt: TGTGCCAGCAGCAAAGCAGGGGAAGACTATGGCTACACCTTC
cdr3_aa: CASSKAGEDYGYTF
j_call: TRBJ1-2
v_call: TRBV21-1
clone_size: few
d_call: NA

cdr3_nt: TGTGCCAGTAGTGTGACAGGGGTCGGGAATACGCAGTATTTT
cdr3_aa: CASSVTGVGNTQYF
j_call: TRBJ2-3
v_call: TRBV19
clone_size: NA
d_call: TRBD1

cdr3_nt: TGTGCCAGCTCTGTGACAGGGGGCGCCCCCAATGAGCAGTTCTTC
cdr3_aa: CASSVTGGAPNEQFF
j_call: TRBJ2-1
v_call: TRBV12-3/TRBV12-4
clone_size: many
d_call: TRBD1

cdr3_nt: TGCAGCGTTGCGCACAGAATGAACACTGAAGCTTTCTTT
cdr3_aa: CSVAHRMNTEAFF
j_call: TRBJ1-1
v_call: TRBV29-1
clone_size: few
d_call: NA

cdr3_nt: TGTGCCAGCAGCTTATCGACAGTCTCCTACGAGCAGTACTTC
cdr3_aa: CASSLSTVSYEQYF
j_call: TRBJ2-7
v_call: TRBV7-7
clone_size: few
d_call: NA

cdr3_nt: TGCGCCAGCAGCTTGGGGTCCCAGGGTGAAGCTTTCTTT
cdr3_aa: CASSLGSQGEAFF
j_call: TRBJ1-1
v_call: TRBV5-1
clone_size: many
d_call: NA

cdr3_nt: TGTGCCAGCAGTCGGGGGGCTAGCGGGATTTTAGGTACAGATACGCAGTATTTT
cdr3_aa: CASSRGASGILGTDTQYF
j_call: TRBJ2-3
v_call: TRBV9
clone_size: NA
d_call: TRBD2

cdr3_nt: TGTGCCAGCAGCTCCCAGGGTTATAGCAATCAGCCCCAGCATTTT
cdr3_aa: CASSSQGYSNQPQHF
j_call: TRBJ1-5
v_call: TRBV11-2
clone_size: many
d_call: NA

cdr3_nt: TGTGCCAGCAGCTTAGATCCCCACGAGCAGTACTTC
cdr3_aa: CASSLDPHEQYF
j_call: TRBJ2-7
v_call: TRBV7-9
clone_size: few
d_call: NA

cdr3_nt: TGTGCCAGCACCATCGGGGGGACCTCATACGAGCAGTACTTC
cdr3_aa: CASTIGGTSYEQYF
j_call: TRBJ2-7
v_call: TRBV5-6
clone_size: many
d_call: TRBD2

cdr3_nt: TGTGCCAGCAGCTTTGAGCTAGCGGGAGGTGAAGATACGCAGTATTTT
cdr3_aa: CASSFELAGGEDTQYF
j_call: TRBJ2-3
v_call: TRBV7-9
clone_size: few
d_call: TRBD2

cdr3_nt: TGCGCCAGCAGCTTGGGGAGTATTGGCAATGAGCAGTTCTTC
cdr3_aa: CASSLGSIGNEQFF
j_call: TRBJ2-1
v_call: TRBV5-1
clone_size: many
d_call: NA

cdr3_nt: TGTGCCAGCAGCTCGCGACTAGCAGCCTCCTACAATGAGCAGTTCTTC
cdr3_aa: CASSSRLAASYNEQFF
j_call: TRBJ2-1
v_call: TRBV11-3
clone_size: few
d_call: TRBD2

cdr3_nt: TGTGCCAGCAGCTTGGCCGCGACAGGGGGCCGAGATACGCAGTATTTT
cdr3_aa: CASSLAATGGRDTQYF
j_call: TRBJ2-3
v_call: TRBV5-4
clone_size: NA
d_call: TRBD1

cdr3_nt: TGTGCCAGCAGTCGGGGCCCACAAGATACGCAGTATTTT
cdr3_aa: CASSRGPQDTQYF
j_call: TRBJ2-3
v_call: TRBV12-3/TRBV12-4
clone_size: NA
d_call: NA